This TCR beta chain was documented in a study of OX40 agonist ivuxolimab in advanced cancers. Study context: Around 40% of patients had received prior checkpoint inhibitor therapy.

Germline CDR1 and CDR2: GTSNPN and SVGIG (reference sequence). Trimming left V 0 bases short and J 1 base short, with 9 bases between. The CDR3 is 14 amino acids. Generated by immunoSEQ multiplex PCR, the TCRdb table keeps only in-frame clones and is missing some. Of about 120,000 clones in the sample, approximately 89% are singletons; the top ten hold less than 0.3%. The TCR comes from an adult with an advanced solid tumor such as melanoma, head and neck, liver or kidney cancer. The sample here was CD4+ or CD8+ T cells sorted from blood, taken in a trial of the OX40 agonist ivuxolimab. The chain recombines TRBV30 with TRBJ2-5, with D possibly being TRBD2 (7 bases). The CDR3 reads CAWSVRGGQETQYF. The CDR3 coding sequence is TGTGCCTGGAGTGTAAGGGGGGGCCAAGAGACCCAGTACTTC.